The T cell receptor beta chain under discussion was sequenced for a study of T cells in Graves' hyperthyroidism and ophthalmopathy. Study outcomes and limitations: Before onset, by a median of approximately 6.8 months, the model predicted ophthalmopathy. Most clonotypes that expanded in the thyroid above 0.001 also showed up in blood.

Concerning this clonotype: Its antigen remains unidentified.

The investigators amplified TCR beta CDR3 regions from RNA transcripts. The primer set for the first-round RT-PCR of the TCR CDR3 was HTBI. TCRdb processed the multiplex PCR reads anew with MiXCR; each CDR3 protein has one entry. The sample consists of some 720,000 distinct CDR3 sequences, 16% of them appearing once. No progression to ophthalmopathy during 18 months of follow-up defined stable disease. Exclusion of a patient resulted from uncontrolled infection, other autoimmune disease, pregnancy or lactation. The clonotype comes from a man aged 18 to 29 with Graves' hyperthyroidism. Sequencing was carried out using blood.

The CDR3 here is CASSQDGTRRDKETQYF. The CDR3 coding sequence is TGTGCCAGCAGCCAAGATGGAACTAGGAGGGACAAAGAGACCCAGTACTTC. The chain couples TRBV3-1 to TRBJ2-5; tentatively, D is TRBD1 or TRBD2 (6 bases each). With 0 bases removed from V and 3 bases from J, the gap between germline ends came to 17 bases. The germline CDR1 and CDR2 sequences are LGHDT and YNNKEL (reference sequence). The length of the CDR3 is 17 residues.